Below, 13 T cell receptor beta chains from the same sample are listed, as sequenced in a study of T cells in tuberculosis. Repertoires were generated with immunoSEQ multiplex PCR, while TCRdb's copy carries only in-frame clones and drops some. The table includes tens of thousands of clones, 91% detected once. Sample: PBMCs. The origin of the receptors is a donor aged 10-35 years with latent tuberculosis or without tuberculosis infection.

The rearrangement links TRBV5-1 to TRBJ2-1; 7 nucleotides align to TRBD1. From germline, CDR1 is SGHRS and CDR2 YFSETQ. V trimming: 1 base; J trimming: 7 bases; junction bases outside the gene matches: 17. The CDR3 totals 18 residues. This chain's CDR3 is CASSLPRGYGVVSNEQFF. For the CDR3, the DNA is TGCGCCAGCAGCTTGCCCAGGGGGTACGGGGTCGTCAGTAATGAGCAGTTCTTC.

This rearrangement joins TRBV7-2 to TRBJ2-1, with 8 positions matching TRBD1. Germline CDR1 and CDR2: SGHTA and FQGNSA. The CDR3 is 15 residues long. The V gene end was trimmed by 2 bases and the J gene end by 4 bases; junction bases not matched to a gene: 4. CDR3 DNA: TGTGCCAGCAGCTTAACAGGGGGACGGTACAATGAGCAGTTCTTC. It encodes CASSLTGGRYNEQFF.

The CDR3 DNA follows: TGCGCCAGCAGCTTGGTTAATCTTCGGTCTGAGCAGTTCTTC. Its protein is CASSLVNLRSEQFF. The chain has TRBV5-1 and TRBJ2-1; no clear D gene. Germline lookup yields CDR1 SGHRS and CDR2 YFSETQ. This CDR3 comprises 14 residues. Trimming cost V 0 bases and J 9 bases, with 13 bases left between them.

The V gene is TRBV4-1, the J gene TRBJ1-1; no firm D call. V lost 2 bases and J lost 6, with 13 bases in between. CDR1 MGHRA and CDR2 YSYEKL come from the germline V gene. The CDR3 is 14 residues long. The CDR3 region has the DNA TGCGCCAGCAGCCAACCTACAGTCCCCGCTGAAGCTTTCTTT. It encodes CASSQPTVPAEAFF.

The V gene is TRBV14, the J gene TRBJ2-7; a weak D match, TRBD2 (5 bases). The V end was cut by 4 bases, the J end by 10 bases, with 14 bases between. CDR3 size: 12 residues. Looked up from germline, CDR1 is SGHDN and CDR2 is FVKESK. The DNA for the CDR3 is TGTGCCAGCAGCCCCAACGGACTCAAACAGTACTTC. Translation gives CASSPNGLKQYF.

The chain couples TRBV25-1 to TRBJ2-3; no reliable D call. V was shortened by 3 bases and J by 3 bases, with 10 bases between the two germline ends. The CDR3 extends over 14 amino acids. The germline V gene encodes CDR1 MGHDK and CDR2 SYGVNS. CDR3 DNA: TGTGCCAGCAGTGATAGGAGTGGGACAGATACGCAGTATTTT. This codes for CASSDRSGTDTQYF.

This chain uses TRBV30 with TRBJ1-2; no clear D gene. Germline-derived CDR1 and CDR2 are GTSNPN and SVGIG (reference sequence). V was pared by 4 bases and J by 5 bases, with 14 bases between. The CDR3 runs 13 residues. Written as DNA, the CDR3 is TGTGCCTGGACGAAGACGGGGAGGTATGGCTACACCTTC. Protein product: CAWTKTGRYGYTF.

V is TRBV7-9 and J is TRBJ1-2; perhaps TRBD1 as D (5 bases). V was clipped by 5 bases and J by 3 bases, with 10 bases between them. This CDR3 is 13 amino acids long. Germline values: CDR1 SEHNR, CDR2 FQNEAQ (reference sequence). CDR3 coding DNA: TGTGCCAGCAGCCCTTTAGGGGACTATGGCTACACCTTC. Its translation is CASSPLGDYGYTF.

The genes are TRBV11-3 and TRBJ2-7, with a possible D match to TRBD2 (6 bases). In germline, CDR1 is SGHNT, CDR2 YENEEA. This CDR3 spans 14 amino acids. Between the trimmed V and J ends, which lost 5 bases and 2 bases, there was a span of 13 bases. The CDR3 DNA follows: TGTGCCAGCAGCCTGGGGCGGGGTCCCTACGAGCAGTACTTC. Amino acids: CASSLGRGPYEQYF.

The DNA of the CDR3 is TGTGCCAGCAGCTTAGGCCCTCAGGGGACCCAGTACTTC. Translation: CASSLGPQGTQYF. The chain recombines TRBV7-2 with TRBJ2-5, with a possible D match to TRBD1 (5 bases). Germline values: CDR1 SGHTA, CDR2 FQGNSA. The CDR3 has 13 amino acids. The ends were cut back, 1 base at V and 7 bases at J, with 10 bases in the middle.

V is TRBV7-9 and J is TRBJ2-7; 9 bases match TRBD2. CDR3 length: 15 amino acids. Germline V gives CDR1 SEHNR, CDR2 FQNEAQ (reference sequence). Trimming took 0 bases from V and 0 from J; bases not matched to a gene: 0. CDR3 DNA sequence: TGTGCCAGCAGCTTAGCAGCGGGAGGCTCCTACGAGCAGTACTTC. It codes for CASSLAAGGSYEQYF.

The V call is TRBV19, the J call TRBJ1-5; 7 bases match TRBD1. This CDR3 has 14 residues. Germline V lookup: CDR1 LNHDA, CDR2 SQIVND (reference sequence). With V trimmed by 3 bases and J by 6 bases, 5 bases remained unmatched. Here the CDR3 DNA reads TGTGCCAGTAGTATGCGGGACAGTACTCAGCCCCAGCATTTT. Protein sequence: CASSMRDSTQPQHF.

The chain links TRBV4-1 to TRBJ1-2; TRBD1 is a possible D gene (5 bases). This CDR3 comprises 16 residues. V lost 4 bases and J lost 1, with 16 bases in between. The germline CDR1 and CDR2 sequences are MGHRA and YSYEKL. CDR3 amino acids: CASSRHTREINYGYTF. The CDR3 DNA sequence: TGCGCCAGCAGCCGACATACCAGGGAAATTAACTATGGCTACACCTTC.